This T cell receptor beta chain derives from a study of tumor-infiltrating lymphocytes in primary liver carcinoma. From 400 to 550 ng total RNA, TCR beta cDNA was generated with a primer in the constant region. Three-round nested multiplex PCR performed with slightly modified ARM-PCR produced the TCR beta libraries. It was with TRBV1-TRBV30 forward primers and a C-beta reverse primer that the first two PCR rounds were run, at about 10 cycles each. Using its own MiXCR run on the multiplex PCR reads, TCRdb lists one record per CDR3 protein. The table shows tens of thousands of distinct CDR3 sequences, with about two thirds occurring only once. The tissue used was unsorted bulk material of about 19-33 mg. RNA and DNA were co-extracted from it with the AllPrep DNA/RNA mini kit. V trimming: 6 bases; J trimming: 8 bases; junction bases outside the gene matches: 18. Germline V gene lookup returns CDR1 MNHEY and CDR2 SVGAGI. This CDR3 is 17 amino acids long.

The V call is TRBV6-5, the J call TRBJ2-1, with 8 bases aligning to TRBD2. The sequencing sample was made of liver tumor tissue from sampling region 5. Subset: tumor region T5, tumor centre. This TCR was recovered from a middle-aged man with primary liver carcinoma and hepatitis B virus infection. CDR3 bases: TGTGCCAGCAGGTACCTAGCGGGCCACCGATTATACTATGAGCAGTTCTTC. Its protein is CASRYLAGHRLYYEQFF.